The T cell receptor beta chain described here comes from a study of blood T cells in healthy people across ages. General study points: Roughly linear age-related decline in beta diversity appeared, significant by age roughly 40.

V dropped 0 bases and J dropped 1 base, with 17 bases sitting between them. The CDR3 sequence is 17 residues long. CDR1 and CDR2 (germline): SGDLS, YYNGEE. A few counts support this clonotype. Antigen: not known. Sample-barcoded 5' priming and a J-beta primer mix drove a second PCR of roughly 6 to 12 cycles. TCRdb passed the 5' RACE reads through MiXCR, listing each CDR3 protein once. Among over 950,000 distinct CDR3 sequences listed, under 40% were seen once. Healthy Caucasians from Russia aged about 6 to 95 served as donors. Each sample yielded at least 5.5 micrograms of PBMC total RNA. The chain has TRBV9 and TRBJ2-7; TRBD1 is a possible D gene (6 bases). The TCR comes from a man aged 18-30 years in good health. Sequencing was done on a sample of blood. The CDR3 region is CASSVALDGTSSYEQYF. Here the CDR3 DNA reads TGTGCCAGCAGCGTAGCTCTAGACGGGACATCGTCCTACGAGCAGTACTTC. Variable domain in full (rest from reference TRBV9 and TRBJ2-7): DSGVTQTPKHLITATGQRVTLRCSPRSGDLSVYWYQQSLDQGLQFLIQYYNGEERAKGNILERFSAQQFPDLHSELNLSSLELGDSALYFCASSVALDGTSSYEQYFGPGTRLTVT.